This TCR beta chain was documented in a study of blood T cell repertoires in COVID-19. Profiling relied on immunoSEQ multiplex PCR, and the TCRdb table lists in-frame clones only, not all of them. The sample lists over 400,000 clones, around 90% occurring once. V lost 5 bases and J lost 5; bases outside the gene matches: 8. The CDR3 runs to 14 residues. The germline gives CDR1 SGHNT, CDR2 YYREEE (reference sequence). This sequence originates from a woman in her fifties or sixties with COVID-19, enrolled during active disease. The source material was peripheral blood. The chain combines TRBV5-4 with TRBJ2-5; TRBD2 aligns across 8 bases. The CDR3 region is CASSQTGGVETQYF. CDR3 coding DNA: TGTGCCAGCAGTCAGACCGGGGGGGTGGAGACCCAGTACTTC.